These T cell receptor beta chains were read from a single sample in a study of lymphopenia after photon versus proton radiotherapy. Clones were sequenced by immunoSEQ multiplex PCR, and TCRdb holds only the in-frame ones, with some missing. The repertoire holds roughly 57,000 clones, with around 82% as singletons. Sequenced material: peripheral blood, taken from a patient treated with photon-based radiotherapy. The origin of the receptors is a man over 45 with gastric cancer. Both conserved end residues are part of each CDR3. The D gene is left open where the match is weak. A clone size is listed for some rows: how often the clone was seen (once, few, many), or a class if it is expanded.

TGTGCCAGCAAACTAACGGGACAGCCCTCGGTCCGGCCCCAGCATTTT CASKLTGQPSVRPQHF few TRBV28 TRBD1 TRBJ1-5
TGTGCCAGCAGCTTCGAGGGGGCGATATACGAGCAGTACTTC CASSFEGAIYEQYF - TRBV7-9 TRBD1 TRBJ2-7
TGTGCCAGCAGCGTAGTAGGGGCAGGGGCGTACAATGAGCAGTTCTTC CASSVVGAGAYNEQFF - TRBV9 - TRBJ2-1
TGTGCCAGCAGTTCCCCCTTTGGCGAGCAGTACTTC CASSSPFGEQYF - TRBV27 - TRBJ2-7
TGCGCCAGCAGCGCTTCAGATACGCAGTATTTT CASSASDTQYF - TRBV5-1 - TRBJ2-3
TGCGCCAGCAGCCAAAGGGCTCTAGCGGGAGGGAACACCGGGGAGCTGTTTTTT CASSQRALAGGNTGELFF - TRBV4-1 TRBD2 TRBJ2-2
TGTGCCAGCGGCCCTGGGACATTCAGCAATCAGCCCCAGCATTTT CASGPGTFSNQPQHF - TRBV28 - TRBJ1-5
TGTGCCAGCAGCTTAGAAGGCTTAGGGACCCAGTACTTC CASSLEGLGTQYF - TRBV7-2 - TRBJ2-5
TGTGCCAGCAGCAGCTTATTGGGGCTAGCTTACAATGAGCAGTTCTTC CASSSLLGLAYNEQFF - TRBV11-2 - TRBJ2-1
TGTGCCAGCAGCTTCGGGACAGCCTCCTACAATGAGCAGTTCTTC CASSFGTASYNEQFF - TRBV7-2 TRBD1 TRBJ2-1
TGTGCCAGCAGCGTCCGACTAGCGGGAAGGGTAGATACGCAGTATTTT CASSVRLAGRVDTQYF - TRBV9 TRBD2 TRBJ2-3
TGTGCCAGCGGATATTCGGGCACTGAAGCTTTCTTT CASGYSGTEAFF - TRBV6-1 - TRBJ1-1
TGTGCCAGCAGTCCTAGGGACAGGGGGCTGGATGAGCAGTTCTTC CASSPRDRGLDEQFF - TRBV6-5 TRBD1 TRBJ2-1
TGTGCCAGCAGAAAAGGAGTGGGCAATCAGCCCCAGCATTTT CASRKGVGNQPQHF - TRBV28 - TRBJ1-5
TGTGCCATCAGTACCTCAGGGGATTTAAACTATGGCTACACCTTC CAISTSGDLNYGYTF - TRBV10-3 - TRBJ1-2
TGTGCCAGCAGCCAGGGGGTCGAGGAAAAACTGTTTTTT CASSQGVEEKLFF - TRBV5-4 TRBD1 TRBJ1-4
TGTGCCAGCAGCGCCTTTCAATCTGAGCAGTTCTTC CASSAFQSEQFF - TRBV9 - TRBJ2-1
TGTGCCAGCAGCGTCCTGACAGGAGGGAACACTGAAGCTTTCTTT CASSVLTGGNTEAFF - TRBV9 - TRBJ1-1
TGTGCCAGCAGCTTAGGACTACACAATGAGCAGTTCTTC CASSLGLHNEQFF - TRBV7-2 - TRBJ2-1
TGTGCCAGCAGTTGGGGACAGGGGAAGGGCTACACCTTC CASSWGQGKGYTF - TRBV27 TRBD1 TRBJ1-2
TGTGCCATCCACAGCGGGGGCACCTACAATGAGCAGTTCTTC CAIHSGGTYNEQFF - TRBV5-4 TRBD2 TRBJ2-1
TGTGCCAGTAGTATAGCCAGGATGAATCAGCCCCAGCATTTT CASSIARMNQPQHF few TRBV19 - TRBJ1-5
TGTGCCAGCAGCTTCACAGATACGCAGTATTTT CASSFTDTQYF - TRBV7-8 - TRBJ2-3
TGTGCCAGCAGTTTATCGCGGGGTTGGTACTATGGCTACACCTTC CASSLSRGWYYGYTF - TRBV27 - TRBJ1-2
TGTGCCAGCAGCCGATACGAGCAGTACTTC CASSRYEQYF few TRBV5-8 - TRBJ2-7
TGTGCCAGTAGTGTAACCGGGCCGTCCGGAACAGATACGCAGTATTTT CASSVTGPSGTDTQYF - TRBV19 - TRBJ2-3